A single sample gave rise to the 9 T cell receptor beta chains below, sequenced in a study of glioma-infiltrating T cells. Amplification of TCR alpha and beta CDR3 regions from RNA used iRepertoire nested multiplex PCR. TCRdb used MiXCR to reprocess the multiplex PCR reads, holding one entry per CDR3 protein. The sample includes fewer than 200,000 distinct CDR3 sequences, approximately 30% seen only once; the top ten take over 20%. The sample comprised glioma tissue, nonneoplastic brain tissue, or PBMCs (not recorded which). These receptors came from a human donor with low-grade glioma or glioblastoma, undergoing nonglioma brain surgery, or in good health (not recorded which).

This clonotype showed up many times. The chain is built from TRBV29-1 and TRBJ2-3; no clear D. This CDR3 has 13 residues. The V end was cut by 3 bases, the J end by 0 bases, with 7 bases between. Germline V gene sequence: CDR1 SQVTM, CDR2 ANQGSEA. In DNA form, the CDR3 reads TGCAGCGTTGAGCCACCTAGCACAGATACGCAGTATTTT. Protein: CSVEPPSTDTQYF.

This clonotype has ten or more counts. V usage is TRBV15 and J usage is TRBJ1-5; D call uncertain. Germline V gene sequence: CDR1 LNHNV, CDR2 YYDKDF (reference sequence). V shed 0 bases and J shed 7 bases, with 13 bases lying between them. The CDR3 has 15 residues. CDR3 DNA: TGTGCCACCAGCAGAGATCGAGGGAGAGGCCAGCCCCAGCATTTT. Protein sequence: CATSRDRGRGQPQHF.

This clonotype has ten or more counts. The chain is built from TRBV10-3 and TRBJ2-7, with D unclear. This CDR3 region has 13 residues. CDR1 is ENHRY and CDR2 is SYGVKD in the germline V gene. Trimming pared 3 bases from V and 5 bases from J, leaving 11 bases between. The CDR3 coding sequence is TGTGCCATCAGTGAAAGGCTCGAGGACGAGCAGTACTTC. Encoded protein: CAISERLEDEQYF.

In this sample, this clonotype turned up a few times. This chain uses TRBV4-1 with TRBJ2-5, with 10 bases identical to TRBD2. The V and J ends lost 0 bases and 2 bases, in that order; junction bases with no gene match: 6. This CDR3 spans 17 amino acids. The germline V gene has CDR1 MGHRA and CDR2 YSYEKL. CDR3 in DNA: TGCGCCAGCAGCCAAGACCCCTCAGCGGGAGGGCAAGAGACCCAGTACTTC. It translates to CASSQDPSAGGQETQYF.

In this sample, this clonotype turned up many times. This chain uses TRBV10-3 with TRBJ1-1; D gene ambiguous. From germline, CDR1 is ENHRY and CDR2 SYGVKD. Trimming shortened V by 2 bases and J by 0 bases, and 7 bases separated the two germline ends. The CDR3 totals 14 residues. CDR3 nucleotides: TGTGCCATCAGTGAGGGCAGTATGAACACTGAAGCTTTCTTT. Translation gives CAISEGSMNTEAFF.

This clonotype has a count of ten or more. The rearrangement links TRBV7-2 to TRBJ2-7, with 13 bases fitting TRBD2. From germline, CDR1 is SGHTA and CDR2 FQGNSA. This CDR3 comprises 14 residues. V shed 5 bases and J 6 bases; nucleotides not matched to a gene: 4. CDR3 coding DNA: TGTGCCAGCAGCCCGGGACTAGCGGGACGCGAGCAGTACTTC. Translating gives CASSPGLAGREQYF.

Points on this clonotype: A read error may be the cause here, since a much bigger clone is one base away. The chain couples TRBV12-3 or TRBV12-4 to TRBJ2-3; 8 bases align to TRBD2. The length of the CDR3 is 15 residues. Trimming removed 3 bases from V and 3 bases from J; junction bases left unmatched: 5. CDR3 sequence reads: CASSFQTSETDTQYF. The CDR3, as DNA: TGTGCCAGCAGTTTCCAGACTAGCGAGACAGATACGCAGTATTTT.

This clonotype appeared many times. Possible read error: a much larger clone is one base away. The V gene is TRBV28, the J gene TRBJ2-7; D is unclear. The CDR3 has 11 amino acids. Germline assignment: CDR1 MDHEN and CDR2 SYDVKM. The V end was cut by 4 bases, the J end by 2 bases, with 3 bases between. The CDR3 here is CASSWTYEQYF. DNA for the CDR3: TGTGCCAGCAGTTGGACCTACGAGCAGTACTTC.

Details on this clonotype: Sequence at one end of the junction differs from germline and may be a read error. V is TRBV29-1 and J is TRBJ2-2; a possible D gene is TRBD1 (5 bases). This CDR3 has 14 residues. Germline V CDR1 and CDR2: SQVTM, ANQGSEA. CDR3 in amino acids: CSVEVAGLGGELFF. CDR3 nucleotide sequence: TGCAGCGTCGAAGTAGCAGGGCTGGGAGGGGAGCTGTTTTTT.